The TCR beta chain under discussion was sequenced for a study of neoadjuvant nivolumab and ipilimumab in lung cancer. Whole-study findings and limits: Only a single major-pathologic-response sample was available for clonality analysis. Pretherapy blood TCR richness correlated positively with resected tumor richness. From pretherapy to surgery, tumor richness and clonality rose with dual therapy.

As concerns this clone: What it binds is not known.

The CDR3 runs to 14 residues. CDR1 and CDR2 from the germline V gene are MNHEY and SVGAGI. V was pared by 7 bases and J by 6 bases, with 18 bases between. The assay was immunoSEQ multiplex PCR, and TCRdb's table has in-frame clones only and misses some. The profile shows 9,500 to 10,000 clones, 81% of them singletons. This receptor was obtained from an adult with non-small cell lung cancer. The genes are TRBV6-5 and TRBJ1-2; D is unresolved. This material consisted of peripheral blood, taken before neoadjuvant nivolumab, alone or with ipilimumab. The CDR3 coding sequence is TGTGCCAGCAAAATCTTCGGGGAGTACCATGGCTACACCTTC. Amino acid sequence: CASKIFGEYHGYTF.